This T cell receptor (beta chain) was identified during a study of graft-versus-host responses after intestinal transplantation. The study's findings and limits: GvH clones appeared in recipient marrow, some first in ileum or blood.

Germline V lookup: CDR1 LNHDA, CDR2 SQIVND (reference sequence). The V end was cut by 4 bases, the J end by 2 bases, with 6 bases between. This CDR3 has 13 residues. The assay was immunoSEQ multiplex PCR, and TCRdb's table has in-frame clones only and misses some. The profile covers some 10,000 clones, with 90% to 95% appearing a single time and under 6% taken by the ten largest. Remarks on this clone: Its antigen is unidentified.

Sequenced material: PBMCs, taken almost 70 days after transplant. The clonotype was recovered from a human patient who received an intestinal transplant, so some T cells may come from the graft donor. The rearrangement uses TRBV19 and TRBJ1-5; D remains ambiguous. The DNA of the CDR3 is TGTGCCAGTAGTAATCCAGGCAATCAGCCCCAGCATTTT. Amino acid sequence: CASSNPGNQPQHF.